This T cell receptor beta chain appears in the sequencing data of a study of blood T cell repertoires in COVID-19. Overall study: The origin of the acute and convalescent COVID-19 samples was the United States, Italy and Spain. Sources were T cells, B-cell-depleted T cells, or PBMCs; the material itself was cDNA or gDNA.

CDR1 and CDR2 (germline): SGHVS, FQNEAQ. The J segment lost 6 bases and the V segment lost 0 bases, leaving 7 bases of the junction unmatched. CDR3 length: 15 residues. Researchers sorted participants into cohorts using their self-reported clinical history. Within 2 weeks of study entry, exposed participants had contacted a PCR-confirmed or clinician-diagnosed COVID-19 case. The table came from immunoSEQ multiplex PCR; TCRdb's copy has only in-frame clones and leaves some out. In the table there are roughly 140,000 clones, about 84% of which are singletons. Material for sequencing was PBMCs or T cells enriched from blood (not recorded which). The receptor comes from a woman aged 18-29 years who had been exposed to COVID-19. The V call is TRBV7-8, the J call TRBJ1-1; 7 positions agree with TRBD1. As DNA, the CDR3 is TGTGCCAGCAGCTTAGCGCAGGGGGTAAGGGCTGAAGCTTTCTTT. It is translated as CASSLAQGVRAEAFF.